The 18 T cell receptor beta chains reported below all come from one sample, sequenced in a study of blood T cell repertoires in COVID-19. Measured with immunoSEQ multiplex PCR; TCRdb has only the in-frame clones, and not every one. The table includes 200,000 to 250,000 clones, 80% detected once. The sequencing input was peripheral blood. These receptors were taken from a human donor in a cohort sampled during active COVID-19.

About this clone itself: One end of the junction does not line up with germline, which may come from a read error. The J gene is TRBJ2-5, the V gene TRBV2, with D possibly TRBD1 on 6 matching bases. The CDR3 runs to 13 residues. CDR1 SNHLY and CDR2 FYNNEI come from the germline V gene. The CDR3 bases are TGTGCCAGCAGGGAAGACAGGCAAGAGACCCAGTACTTC. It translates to CASREDRQETQYF. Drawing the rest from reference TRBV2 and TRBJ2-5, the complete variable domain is EPEVTQTPSHQVTQMGQEVILRCVPISNHLYFYWYRQILGQKVEFLVSFYNNEISEKSEIFDDQFSVERPDGSNFTLKIRSTKLEDSAMYFCASREDRQETQYFGPGTRLLVL.

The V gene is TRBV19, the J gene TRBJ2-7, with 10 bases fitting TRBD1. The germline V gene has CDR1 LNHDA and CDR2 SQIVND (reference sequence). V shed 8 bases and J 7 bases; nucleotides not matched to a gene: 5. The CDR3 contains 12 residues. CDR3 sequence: CASSDRGREQYF. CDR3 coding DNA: TGTGCCAGTTCTGACAGGGGGCGGGAGCAGTACTTC. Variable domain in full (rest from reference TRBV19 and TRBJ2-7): DGGITQSPKYLFRKEGQNVTLSCEQNLNHDAMYWYRQDPGQGLRLIYYSQIVNDFQKGDIAEGYSVSREKKESFPLTVTSAQKNPTAFYLCASSDRGREQYFGPGTRLTVT.

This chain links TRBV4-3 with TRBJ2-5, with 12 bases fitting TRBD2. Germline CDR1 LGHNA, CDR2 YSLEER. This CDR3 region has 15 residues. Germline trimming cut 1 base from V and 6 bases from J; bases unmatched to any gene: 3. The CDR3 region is CASSQGTSGEKTQYF. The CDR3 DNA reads TGCGCCAGCAGCCAAGGGACTAGCGGGGAAAAGACCCAGTACTTC.

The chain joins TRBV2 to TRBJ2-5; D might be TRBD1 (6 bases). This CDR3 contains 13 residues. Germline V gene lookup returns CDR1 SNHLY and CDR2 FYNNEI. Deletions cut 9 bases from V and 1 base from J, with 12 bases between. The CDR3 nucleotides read TGTGCCAGTAATGTGGACAGCCAAGAGACCCAGTACTTC. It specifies CASNVDSQETQYF.

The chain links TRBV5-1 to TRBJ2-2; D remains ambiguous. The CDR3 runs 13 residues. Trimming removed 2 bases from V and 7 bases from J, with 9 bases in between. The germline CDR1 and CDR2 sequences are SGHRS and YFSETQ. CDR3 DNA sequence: TGCGCCAGCAGCTTTGCCCTCGGCGGGGAGCTGTTTTTT. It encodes CASSFALGGELFF.

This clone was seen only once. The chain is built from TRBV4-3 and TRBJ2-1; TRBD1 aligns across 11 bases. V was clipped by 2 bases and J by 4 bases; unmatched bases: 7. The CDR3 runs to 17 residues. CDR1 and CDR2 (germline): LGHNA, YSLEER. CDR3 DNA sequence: TGCGCCAGCAGCCAAATCTTCGGACAGGGGGCTTACAATGAGCAGTTCTTC. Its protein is CASSQIFGQGAYNEQFF.

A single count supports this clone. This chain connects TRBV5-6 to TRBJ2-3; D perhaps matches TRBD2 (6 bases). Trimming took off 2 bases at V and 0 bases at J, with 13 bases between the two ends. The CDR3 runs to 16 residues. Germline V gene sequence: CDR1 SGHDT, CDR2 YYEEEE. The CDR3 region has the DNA TGTGCCAGCAGCTTACCGGGACTTGCGAGCACAGATACGCAGTATTTT. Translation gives CASSLPGLASTDTQYF.

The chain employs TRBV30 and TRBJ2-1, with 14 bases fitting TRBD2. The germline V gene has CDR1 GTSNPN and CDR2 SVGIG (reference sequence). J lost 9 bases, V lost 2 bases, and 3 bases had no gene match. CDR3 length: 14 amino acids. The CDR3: CAWSPGLAGGEQFF. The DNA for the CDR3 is TGTGCCTGGAGTCCTGGACTAGCGGGGGGTGAGCAGTTCTTC.

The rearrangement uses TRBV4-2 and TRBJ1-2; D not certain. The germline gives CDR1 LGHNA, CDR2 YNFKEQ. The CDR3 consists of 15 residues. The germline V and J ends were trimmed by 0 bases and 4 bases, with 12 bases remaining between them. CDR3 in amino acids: CASSQDLRQVYGYTF. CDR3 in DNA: TGTGCCAGCAGCCAAGATCTTAGGCAGGTCTATGGCTACACCTTC.

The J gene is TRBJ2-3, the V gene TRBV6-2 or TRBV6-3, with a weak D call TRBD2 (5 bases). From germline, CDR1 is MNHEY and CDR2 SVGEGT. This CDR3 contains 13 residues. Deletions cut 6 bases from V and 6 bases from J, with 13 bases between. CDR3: CASSSLARDTQYF. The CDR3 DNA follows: TGTGCCAGCAGCTCCCTAGCCCGGGATACGCAGTATTTT.

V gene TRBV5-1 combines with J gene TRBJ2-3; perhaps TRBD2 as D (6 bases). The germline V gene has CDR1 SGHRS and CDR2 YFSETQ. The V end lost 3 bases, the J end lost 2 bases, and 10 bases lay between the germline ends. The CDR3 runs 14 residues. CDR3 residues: CASSSRLVTDTQYF. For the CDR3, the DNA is TGCGCCAGCAGCTCCCGACTAGTCACAGATACGCAGTATTTT.

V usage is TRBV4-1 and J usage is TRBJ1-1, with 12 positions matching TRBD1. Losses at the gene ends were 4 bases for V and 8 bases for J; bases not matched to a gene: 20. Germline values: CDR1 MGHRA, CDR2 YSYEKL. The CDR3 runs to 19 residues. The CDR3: CASSRRPGQGARMAVEAFF. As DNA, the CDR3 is TGCGCCAGCAGCCGTCGGCCGGGACAGGGGGCGCGGATGGCGGTGGAAGCTTTCTTT.

CDR3 sequence (DNA): TGTGCCAGCAGTTGGACTCGCCGCCCGGGAAGTACCGGGGAGCTGTTTTTT. Translation: CASSWTRRPGSTGELFF. The gene calls are TRBV27 and TRBJ2-2; D possibly corresponds to TRBD2 (5 bases). V was trimmed by 4 bases and J by 5 bases, leaving 20 bases between them. CDR3 length equals 17 residues. Germline CDR1 reads MNHEY; CDR2 reads SMNVEV (reference sequence).

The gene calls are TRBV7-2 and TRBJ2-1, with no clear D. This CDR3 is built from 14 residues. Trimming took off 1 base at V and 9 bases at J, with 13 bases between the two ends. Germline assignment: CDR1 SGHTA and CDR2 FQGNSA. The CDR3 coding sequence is TGTGCCAGCAGCTTAGGTGCGGAGTCTGCTGAGCAGTTCTTC. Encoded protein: CASSLGAESAEQFF.

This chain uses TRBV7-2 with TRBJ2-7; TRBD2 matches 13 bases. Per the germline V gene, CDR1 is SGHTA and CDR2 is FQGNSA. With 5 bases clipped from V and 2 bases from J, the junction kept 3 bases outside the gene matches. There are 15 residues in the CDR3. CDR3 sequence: CASSRTSGRAYEQYF. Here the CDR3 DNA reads TGTGCCAGCAGCCGTACTAGCGGGAGGGCCTACGAGCAGTACTTC.

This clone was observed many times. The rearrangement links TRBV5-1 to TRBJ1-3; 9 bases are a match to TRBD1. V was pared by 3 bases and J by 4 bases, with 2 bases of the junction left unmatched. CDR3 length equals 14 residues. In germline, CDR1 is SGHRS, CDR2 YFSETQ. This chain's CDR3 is CASSWTGEGNTIYF. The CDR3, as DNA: TGCGCCAGCAGCTGGACAGGGGAGGGAAACACCATATATTTT.

In DNA, the CDR3 is TGTGCCAGCAGCTCAGGAGGGACAGGCTGGAGCAATCAGCCCCAGCATTTT. It encodes CASSSGGTGWSNQPQHF. The chain combines TRBV9 with TRBJ1-5, with 8 bases identical to TRBD1. The germline V gene encodes CDR1 SGDLS and CDR2 YYNGEE. The junction had 10 bases not matched to a gene; V was cut back by 4 bases and J by 1 base. CDR3 length: 17 amino acids.

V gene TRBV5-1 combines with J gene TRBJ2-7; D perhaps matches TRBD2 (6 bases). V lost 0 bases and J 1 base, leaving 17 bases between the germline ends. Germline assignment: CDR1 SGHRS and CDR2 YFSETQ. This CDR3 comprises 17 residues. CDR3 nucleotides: TGCGCCAGCAGCTTGGCGGTTCCCTCTAGCGTTTCCTACGAGCAGTACTTC. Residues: CASSLAVPSSVSYEQYF.